This is a list of T cell receptor beta chains from one sample in a study of blood T cell repertoires in COVID-19. Libraries were prepared by immunoSEQ multiplex PCR; TCRdb keeps only in-frame clonotypes and omits some of them. In the table there are around 240,000 clones, roughly four fifths of which are singletons. Sample: peripheral blood. The receptors were sampled from a woman older than 75 with acute or convalescent COVID-19. Each CDR3 is given with its conserved first and last residue. D genes are given only for firm matches. The size field is filled for only some rows; it gives once, few, many or a size class.

>TRBJ2-7|TRBV19|.|TRBD1
CASRPWDSSYEQYF
TGTGCCAGTAGACCTTGGGACAGCTCCTACGAGCAGTACTTC
>TRBJ2-7|TRBV10-3|few|.
CAISENLASTYEQYF
TGTGCCATCAGTGAGAATCTAGCGTCGACCTACGAGCAGTACTTC
>TRBJ2-7|TRBV27|.|TRBD1
CASSPSDRGAYEQYF
TGTGCCAGCAGTCCGTCGGACAGGGGTGCCTACGAGCAGTACTTC
>TRBJ2-3|TRBV28|.|.
CASTTDSGRTDTQYF
TGTGCCAGCACTACGGATAGTGGGCGAACAGATACGCAGTATTTT
>TRBJ2-7|TRBV30|once|TRBD2
CAWSGRLAWEQYF
TGTGCCTGGAGTGGTCGACTAGCGTGGGAGCAGTACTTC
>TRBJ1-4|TRBV5-1|.|TRBD1
CASRPGTGVEKLFF
TGCGCCAGCAGACCCGGGACAGGGGTCGAAAAACTGTTTTTT
>TRBJ1-2|TRBV7-2|.|.
CASSATQVPIDGYTF
TGTGCCAGCAGCGCTACCCAGGTCCCAATCGATGGCTACACCTTC
>TRBJ2-7|TRBV5-4|.|TRBD2
CASSLTSGGPPYEQYF
TGTGCCAGCAGCCTGACTAGCGGGGGGCCCCCGTACGAGCAGTACTTC
>TRBJ1-1|TRBV9|.|.
CASSVGEATEAFF
TGTGCCAGCAGCGTAGGGGAGGCCACTGAAGCTTTCTTT
>TRBJ2-7|TRBV9|few|TRBD2
CASSSRASVGGEQYF
TGTGCCAGCAGCAGCCGGGCCTCCGTGGGGGGGGAGCAGTACTTC
>TRBJ2-3|TRBV7-2|.|.
CASSFSGHSADTQYF
TGTGCCAGCAGCTTTAGCGGTCACAGCGCAGATACGCAGTATTTT
>TRBJ1-2|TRBV5-1|.|TRBD1
CASSPGTGNYGYTF
TGCGCCAGCAGCCCCGGGACAGGGAATTATGGCTACACCTTC
>TRBJ1-4|TRBV5-6|.|.
CASSVTANEKLFF
TGTGCCAGCAGCGTGACAGCGAATGAAAAACTGTTTTTT
>TRBJ1-5|TRBV7-9|.|.
CASSAQGSNQPQHF
TGTGCCAGCAGCGCTCAGGGGAGCAATCAGCCCCAGCATTTT
>TRBJ2-2|TRBV4-3|.|.
CASSVQQGFANTGELFF
TGCGCCAGCAGCGTTCAACAGGGTTTTGCGAACACCGGGGAGCTGTTTTTT
>TRBJ2-3|TRBV4-3|once|.
CASSQETGTDTQYF
TGCGCCAGCAGCCAAGAGACAGGCACAGATACGCAGTATTTT